These 20 T cell receptor beta chains were sequenced from one sample in a study of vaccination and CD4 T cells after COVID-19. Antigens for these TCRs are unknown. Sequencing of cultured CD4+ T cell DNA used the Oncomine TCR Beta short-read assay. TCRdb ran MiXCR on the PCR reads and lists one entry per CDR3 protein. The sample carries about 18,000 distinct CDR3 sequences, 50% recorded once. Treatment specified: approximately nine-day PBMC culture with coronavirus spike peptide pools or control peptides (ViraFEST assay). Sequenced: CD4+ T cells from blood, cultured in vitro. Receptors originate from a human donor who had recovered from COVID-19.

The genes are TRBV7-9 and TRBJ1-2; tentatively, D is TRBD1 (5 bases). This CDR3 is built from 14 residues. The V gene's germline CDR1 is SEHNR and CDR2 FQNEAQ (reference sequence). The germline V and J ends were trimmed by 6 bases and 4 bases, with 15 bases remaining between them. CDR3 sequence: CASSRRRGTYGYTF. The CDR3 DNA sequence: TGTGCCAGCAGTCGACGGAGGGGAACCTATGGCTACACCTTC.

This chain joins TRBV10-3 and TRBJ1-1; D is ambiguous. Germline V lookup: CDR1 ENHRY, CDR2 SYGVKD. Trimming cost V 0 bases and J 9 bases, with 8 bases left between them. The CDR3 consists of 12 residues. The CDR3 here is CAISESNRKAFF. CDR3 nucleotide sequence: TGTGCCATCAGTGAGTCGAACCGAAAAGCTTTCTTT.

This clonotype has just a few counts. The V call is TRBV7-7, the J call TRBJ2-7; 9 bases are shared with TRBD1. Germline loops: CDR1 SSHAT, CDR2 FNYEAQ (reference sequence). The CDR3 sequence is 13 residues long. V lost 5 bases, J lost 6 bases, and 5 bases stayed unmatched. CDR3 in DNA: TGTGCCAGCAGCCTGGACAGGGGATCCGAGCAGTACTTC. Translation: CASSLDRGSEQYF.

The V call is TRBV25-1, the J call TRBJ1-2; tentatively, D is TRBD1 (6 bases). CDR1 and CDR2 (germline): MGHDK, SYGVNS. The CDR3 is made up of 21 amino acids. Trimming removed 1 base at V and 4 bases at J, with 31 bases between. The CDR3 here is CASSESRIGGRRGRNLYGYTF. The CDR3 DNA follows: TGTGCCAGCAGTGAATCGAGAATTGGGGGCCGCCGGGGGCGCAATCTCTATGGCTACACCTTC.

V is TRBV28 and J is TRBJ2-5; TRBD2 is a possible D gene (7 bases). With 6 bases removed from V and 5 bases from J, the gap between germline ends came to 16 bases. CDR1 is MDHEN, CDR2 SYDVKM, per germline. The CDR3 runs 14 residues. The CDR3 nucleotides are TGTGCCAGCAGCCAAGGGGGGGCTGGGGAGACCCAGTACTTC. It encodes CASSQGGAGETQYF.

The rearrangement uses TRBV6-2 or TRBV6-3 and TRBJ2-1; no reliable D call. Between the trimmed V and J ends, which lost 3 bases and 6 bases, there was a span of 9 bases. The germline gives CDR1 MNHEY, CDR2 SVGEGT. The CDR3 spans 13 residues. Written as DNA, the CDR3 is TGTGCCAGCAGTTATGCAGGACCCAATGAGCAGTTCTTC. As protein: CASSYAGPNEQFF.

This clonotype was picked up a small number of times. The chain is built from TRBV7-9 and TRBJ1-4; D perhaps matches TRBD1 (5 bases). CDR1 and CDR2 (germline): SEHNR, FQNEAQ (reference sequence). V lost 3 bases to trimming and J lost 0 bases, with 11 bases between them. The CDR3 is 16 residues long. CDR3 nucleotide sequence: TGTGCCAGCAGCTTGGCCGGGACGGCAACTAATGAAAAACTGTTTTTT. Translating it yields CASSLAGTATNEKLFF.

The chain couples TRBV25-1 to TRBJ1-6; possibly TRBD1 for D (6 bases). Germline CDR1 and CDR2: MGHDK and SYGVNS. The CDR3 runs 15 residues. The germline V and J ends were trimmed by 2 bases and 4 bases, with 9 bases remaining between them. The CDR3 loop is CASSERTAYNSPLHF. The DNA of the CDR3 is TGTGCCAGCAGTGAACGGACAGCATATAATTCACCCCTCCACTTT.

This chain joins TRBV7-9 and TRBJ1-1, with no clear D. The CDR3 has 13 amino acids. Trimming pared 3 bases from V and 4 bases from J, leaving 9 bases between. CDR1 and CDR2 (germline): SEHNR, FQNEAQ (reference sequence). The CDR3 loop reads CASSLQLGTEAFF. The DNA for the CDR3 is TGTGCCAGCAGCTTGCAACTGGGCACTGAAGCTTTCTTT.

This clonotype has just a few counts. V usage is TRBV19 and J usage is TRBJ1-1; TRBD1 aligns across 8 bases. The germline gives CDR1 LNHDA, CDR2 SQIVND (reference sequence). The CDR3 runs to 14 residues. Trimming at V came to 4 bases and at J to 1 base, leaving 2 bases not matched to a gene. The CDR3 bases are TGTGCCAGTAGTACACAGGGGGGGAACACTGAAGCTTTCTTT. This translates into CASSTQGGNTEAFF.

The chain links TRBV7-3 to TRBJ1-1; 7 nucleotides match TRBD1. The CDR3 loop spans 14 amino acids. V lost 5 bases to trimming and J lost 0 bases; unmatched junction nucleotides: 3. In germline, CDR1 is SGHTA, CDR2 FQGTGA. The CDR3 nucleotides are TGTGCCAGCAGCGATGGGACAGTGAACACTGAAGCTTTCTTT. Its protein product is CASSDGTVNTEAFF.

This clonotype was observed a handful of times. V is TRBV27 and J is TRBJ2-3; no definite D call. CDR1 is MNHEY, CDR2 SMNVEV, per germline (reference sequence). CDR3 length: 14 amino acids. V dropped 3 bases and J dropped 0 bases, with 7 bases sitting between them. This CDR3 reads CASSLERSTDTQYF. CDR3 DNA: TGTGCCAGCAGTTTGGAAAGAAGCACAGATACGCAGTATTTT.

This clonotype turned up a few times. The V gene is TRBV20-1, the J gene TRBJ2-1, with D maybe TRBD2 (6 bases). Germline CDR1 and CDR2: DFQATT and SNEGSKA (reference sequence). V was pared by 6 bases and J by 1 base, with 10 bases between. The CDR3 contains 13 residues. CDR3 sequence (DNA): TGCAGTGCCATGGGACTTTCCTACAATGAGCAGTTCTTC. Its translation: CSAMGLSYNEQFF.

V is TRBV28 and J is TRBJ2-5, with TRBD2 as a possible D gene (6 bases). The V gene's germline CDR1 is MDHEN and CDR2 SYDVKM. This CDR3 is built from 13 residues. V shed 6 bases and J shed 1 base, with 9 bases lying between them. The CDR3 DNA sequence: TGTGCCAGCAGCCCGGGACTCCAAGAGACCCAGTACTTC. It yields the protein CASSPGLQETQYF.

J is TRBJ2-3 and V is TRBV5-4; D is perhaps TRBD2 (5 bases). Germline V lookup: CDR1 SGHNT, CDR2 YYREEE (reference sequence). The germline V and J ends were trimmed by 2 bases and 5 bases, with 9 bases remaining between them. The CDR3 covers 13 residues. This CDR3 is CASSFAGLDTQYF. CDR3 in DNA: TGTGCCAGCAGCTTTGCGGGTTTAGATACGCAGTATTTT.

The gene calls are TRBV25-1 and TRBJ2-5, with D unresolved. Trimming removed 1 base at V and 2 bases at J, with 11 bases between. This CDR3 spans 15 amino acids. Germline V lookup: CDR1 MGHDK, CDR2 SYGVNS. In DNA, the CDR3 is TGTGCCAGCAGTGAATCCCGAGTATGGCAAGAGACCCAGTACTTC. It encodes CASSESRVWQETQYF.

The rearrangement uses TRBV6-1 and TRBJ2-7; the match to TRBD2 covers 12 bases. The CDR3 spans 17 residues. V shed 7 bases and J 2 bases; nucleotides not matched to a gene: 12. Germline CDR1 reads MNHNS; CDR2 reads SASEGT. The CDR3 DNA reads TGTGCCAGCACCAAGGGGGCTAGCGGGAGGGGCACCTACGAGCAGTACTTC. Its translation is CASTKGASGRGTYEQYF.

This clonotype was counted a few times. The chain joins TRBV20-1 to TRBJ2-1; 10 bases align to TRBD2. CDR3 size: 16 residues. V was clipped by 3 bases and J by 6 bases; unmatched bases: 11. From germline, CDR1 is DFQATT and CDR2 SNEGSKA (reference sequence). As DNA, the CDR3 is TGCAGTGCTAGGGATTTGCGACTAGCGGGCCGCAATGAGCAGTTCTTC. Translation: CSARDLRLAGRNEQFF.

In this sample, this clonotype turned up once. The chain is built from TRBV24-1 and TRBJ2-1; 7 bases map to TRBD2. CDR3 length: 16 residues. With V trimmed by 2 bases and J by 4 bases, 7 bases remained unmatched. The germline gives CDR1 KGHDR, CDR2 SFDVKD. The CDR3 bases are TGTGCCACCAGTGATTCGGCTAGCGGAGGGTACAATGAGCAGTTCTTC. The encoded protein is CATSDSASGGYNEQFF.

The V call is TRBV6-2 or TRBV6-3, the J call TRBJ2-3, with a weak D call TRBD1 (6 bases). With 10 bases removed from V and 6 bases from J, the gap between germline ends came to 14 bases. CDR1 MNHEY and CDR2 SVGEGT come from the germline V gene. The CDR3 extends over 12 amino acids. The CDR3 loop is CATGQSLDTQYF. As DNA, the CDR3 is TGTGCCACCGGACAGTCGCTGGATACGCAGTATTTT.